What follows is one T cell receptor (beta chain) and its context. Its antigen is not identified. This entry comes from a study of identical twins. TCRdb processed the 5' RACE reads anew with MiXCR; each CDR3 protein has one entry. In the table there are roughly 1.6 million distinct CDR3 sequences, less than 35% of which are singletons. All donors were healthy Caucasians. The CDR3 is 13 amino acids. Germline CDR1 DFQATT, CDR2 SNEGSKA (reference sequence). J gave up 3 bases and V 3 bases, and 4 bases lay outside the gene matches. Study-level findings and limits: There were fewer insertions in abundant cord blood beta clonotypes, but memory repertoires showed no such pattern. Because invariant MAIT and iNKT cells could be present, zero-insertion analyses could be partly confounded. Beta out-of-frame sequences displayed a weaker excess of sharing between twins.

The chain links TRBV20-1 to TRBJ1-1, with 7 positions matching TRBD1. The source of this sequence is a newborn girl in good health. Sequenced input: cord blood. The CDR3 loop reads CSARTGLDTEAFF. In DNA form, the CDR3 reads TGCAGTGCTAGGACAGGGTTGGACACTGAAGCTTTCTTT.